The clone carrying this TCR beta chain was observed a single time. Generated by immunoSEQ multiplex PCR, the TCRdb table keeps only in-frame clones and is missing some. The table shows some 60,000 clones, with 90% occurring only once. This entry belongs to a study of T cell changes during pregnancy in multiple sclerosis. V was shortened by 5 bases and J by 2 bases, with 16 bases between the two germline ends. Germline-derived CDR1 and CDR2 are SEHNR and FQNEAQ (reference sequence). CDR3 length: 15 amino acids. Sequenced here: peripheral blood, sampled in the first trimester of pregnancy. The chain joins TRBV7-9 to TRBJ2-7, with a tentative D call TRBD1 (6 bases). This receptor was identified in a female donor in good health, enrolled as a control in a pregnancy study. The CDR3 region has the DNA TGTGCCAGCAGCCGGGCTACGTCAGGGGCCTACGAGCAGTACTTC. Its translation: CASSRATSGAYEQYF.